The clone carrying this T cell receptor beta chain was counted many times. The antigen is unknown. This entry is derived from a study of read filtering for tumor transcriptome and immune sequencing. Study-level background: IR-seq gave about 4.05 to 11 million TCR reads per sample; RNA-seq gave about 80 to 1,400.

Germline assignment: CDR1 SEHNR and CDR2 FQNEAQ (reference sequence). V was pared by 5 bases and J by 8 bases, with 12 bases of the junction left unmatched. The CDR3 runs 16 residues. The library was built from about 400 ng RNA with molecular barcoded adaptors for alpha/delta and beta/gamma chains. TCRdb reprocessed the reads via MiXCR and lists one record per CDR3 protein. The data contain 50,000 or so distinct CDR3 sequences, roughly 19% of them singletons. General observations from the study: Without single-read clonotypes, shared clonotype proportions correlated more between IR-seq and RNA-seq.

V is TRBV7-9 and J is TRBJ2-1, with 10 bases fitting TRBD2. Sequenced input: a population of CD138-negative cells sorted from bone marrow. The origin of this receptor is a donor aged 40 or over with multiple myeloma. The CDR3 loop is CASSPKVRSGRDEQFF. The CDR3 bases are TGTGCCAGCAGCCCCAAGGTCCGGAGCGGGAGGGATGAGCAGTTCTTC.